One and the same sample provided the 25 T cell receptor beta chains below, sequenced in a study of blood T cell repertoires in COVID-19. Libraries were prepared by immunoSEQ multiplex PCR; TCRdb keeps only in-frame clonotypes and omits some of them. The table shows 150,000 to 200,000 clones, with 85% to 90% occurring only once. Source material: peripheral blood. These receptor sequences come from a woman aged 70-85 years with COVID-19, enrolled during active disease.

The chain couples TRBV29-1 to TRBJ2-5, with TRBD1 matching 8 bases. The J segment lost 4 bases and the V segment lost 7 bases, leaving 5 bases of the junction unmatched. The germline CDR1 and CDR2 sequences are SQVTM and ANQGSEA. The CDR3 has 12 residues. CDR3 nucleotides: TGCAGCGCCGACAGGGGACGAGAGACCCAGTACTTC. This sequence encodes CSADRGRETQYF. Looking up the rest from reference TRBV29-1 and TRBJ2-5 gives the full variable domain: SAVISQKPSRDICQRGTSLTIQCQVDSQVTMMFWYRQQPGQSLTLIATANQGSEATYESGFVIDKFPISRPNLTFSTLTVSNMSPEDSSIYLCSADRGRETQYFGPGTRLLVL.

Here the CDR3 DNA reads TGTGCCAGCAGTGAGGGAGCGGCGACCTACGAGCAGTACTTC. As protein: CASSEGAATYEQYF. The rearrangement joins TRBV11-3 to TRBJ2-7; possible D gene TRBD2, 5 bases. In germline, CDR1 is SGHNT, CDR2 YENEEA. Trimming stripped 6 bases from V and 2 bases from J, with 14 bases between. The CDR3 has 14 residues.

This chain links TRBV7-9 with TRBJ1-1; no clear D. The CDR3 totals 13 residues. Trimming removed 2 bases at V and 3 bases at J, with 7 bases between. The germline V gene encodes CDR1 SEHNR and CDR2 FQNEAQ (reference sequence). The CDR3 loop reads CASSLLGDTEAFF. DNA of the CDR3: TGTGCCAGCAGCTTATTGGGAGACACTGAAGCTTTCTTT.

CDR3 loop: CASSPVGLGGEQPQHF. As DNA, the CDR3 is TGTGCCAGCTCACCCGTCGGGCTAGGGGGCGAGCAGCCCCAGCATTTT. The chain recombines TRBV18 with TRBJ1-5; the match to TRBD1 covers 7 bases. CDR3 size: 16 residues. Germline V gives CDR1 KGHSH, CDR2 LQKENI. J was trimmed by 7 bases and V by 3 bases; bases with no gene match: 12.

About this clone: Its ends do not fully match the called genes, so a read error is possible. The chain uses TRBV24-1 and TRBJ2-5; TRBD2 matches 12 bases. This CDR3 region has 18 residues. From germline, CDR1 is KGHDR and CDR2 SFDVKD. CDR3 amino acids: CATSENKGLAGRQGTQYF. As DNA, the CDR3 is TGTGCCACCAGTGAGAATAAGGGACTAGCGGGCAGACAAGGGACCCAGTACTTC.

This clone was seen repeatedly, ten times or more. The same CDR3 also results from other DNA sequences found in this sample. V is TRBV9 and J is TRBJ2-5; 8 bases match TRBD1. Germline-derived CDR1 and CDR2 are SGDLS and YYNGEE. The CDR3 is 15 residues long. With V trimmed by 0 bases and J by 3 bases, 4 bases remained unmatched. CDR3 DNA: TGTGCCAGCAGCGTAGATCAGGGGGCGAAAGAGACCCAGTACTTC. Translated, it gives CASSVDQGAKETQYF. Drawing the rest from reference TRBV9 and TRBJ2-5, the complete variable domain is DSGVTQTPKHLITATGQRVTLRCSPRSGDLSVYWYQQSLDQGLQFLIQYYNGEERAKGNILERFSAQQFPDLHSELNLSSLELGDSALYFCASSVDQGAKETQYFGPGTRLLVL.

The chain has TRBV2 and TRBJ1-2, with a tentative D call TRBD1 (5 bases). CDR3 length: 13 residues. Trimming shortened V by 4 bases and J by 2 bases, and 8 bases separated the two germline ends. In germline, CDR1 is SNHLY, CDR2 FYNNEI. CDR3 sequence (DNA): TGTGCCAGCAGTGCAGGGTCCAACTATGGCTACACCTTC. Protein: CASSAGSNYGYTF.

This clone was detected only once. The V gene is TRBV7-8, the J gene TRBJ2-3, with D perhaps matching TRBD2 (6 bases). The germline V gene encodes CDR1 SGHVS and CDR2 FQNEAQ. The CDR3 runs to 16 residues. The V gene lost 1 base and the J gene lost 0 bases, with 11 bases spanning the gap. The CDR3 region has the DNA TGTGCCAGCAGCTTAGGTGGCGGGGCCAGCACAGATACGCAGTATTTT. Its protein is CASSLGGGASTDTQYF.

The chain joins TRBV5-1 to TRBJ2-3; 15 bases line up with TRBD2. CDR3 length: 17 amino acids. V shed 0 bases and J 4 bases; nucleotides not matched to a gene: 3. Germline-derived CDR1 and CDR2 are SGHRS and YFSETQ. For the CDR3, the DNA is TGCGCCAGCAGCTTGGCGGGACTAGCGGGAGGTGCAGATACGCAGTATTTT. Translating it yields CASSLAGLAGGADTQYF.

The V and J genes are TRBV30 and TRBJ1-2, with 7 bases lining up with TRBD1. There are 16 residues in the CDR3. Germline assignment: CDR1 GTSNPN and CDR2 SVGIG (reference sequence). V trimming: 6 bases; J trimming: 1 base; junction bases outside the gene matches: 14. CDR3: CACTLRGRGDNYGYTF. Here the CDR3 DNA reads TGTGCCTGTACTTTACGTGGCAGGGGGGATAACTATGGCTACACCTTC.

V gene TRBV7-2 combines with J gene TRBJ1-1; 8 bases fit TRBD1. The CDR3 length is 14 residues. Germline V gene data show CDR1 as SGHTA and CDR2 as FQGNSA. V gave up 5 bases and J gave up 1 base; unmatched junction bases: 3. CDR3 in DNA: TGTGCCAGCAGCCTCAGGGGGCAGAACACTGAAGCTTTCTTT. As protein: CASSLRGQNTEAFF.

The CDR3 is CASSPNSYSYNEQFF. In DNA form, the CDR3 reads TGTGCCAGCTCACCCAACAGCTACTCCTACAATGAGCAGTTCTTC. This chain uses TRBV18 with TRBJ2-1; D gene ambiguous. V was shortened by 3 bases and J by 0 bases, with 9 bases between the two germline ends. Germline lookup yields CDR1 KGHSH and CDR2 LQKENI. This CDR3 spans 15 amino acids.

The V call is TRBV9, the J call TRBJ1-2; perhaps TRBD1 as D (6 bases). Germline loops: CDR1 SGDLS, CDR2 YYNGEE. V was shortened by 3 bases and J by 4 bases, with 10 bases between the two germline ends. This CDR3 comprises 13 residues. CDR3 DNA: TGTGCCAGCAGCGCAGGGACAAGCTATGGCTACACCTTC. Amino acids: CASSAGTSYGYTF.

The chain uses TRBV29-1 and TRBJ2-3; 8 nucleotides align to TRBD1. CDR1 is SQVTM and CDR2 is ANQGSEA in the germline V gene. Trimming took 7 bases from V and 4 from J; bases not matched to a gene: 10. The CDR3 has 14 residues. CDR3 nucleotides: TGCAGCGGCATCCCGGACAGGGTGTCAGATACGCAGTATTTT. Residues: CSGIPDRVSDTQYF.

This chain uses TRBV28 with TRBJ2-5, with a tentative D call TRBD2 (6 bases). The V gene's germline CDR1 is MDHEN and CDR2 SYDVKM. The CDR3 is 16 residues long. V was pared by 7 bases and J by 2 bases, with 20 bases between. Written as DNA, the CDR3 is TGTGCCAGCACCATTTACGGGGGAGGTGGGCAAGAGACCCAGTACTTC. This encodes CASTIYGGGGQETQYF.

This chain's CDR3 is CASSWGDYGYTF. CDR3 nucleotide sequence: TGTGCCAGCAGCTGGGGGGATTATGGCTACACCTTC. The chain employs TRBV7-9 and TRBJ1-2, with a possible D match to TRBD1 (5 bases). V lost 4 bases to trimming and J lost 5 bases, with 8 bases between them. The CDR3 length is 12 residues. Looked up from germline, CDR1 is SEHNR and CDR2 is FQNEAQ (reference sequence).

The rearrangement uses TRBV3-1 (or the pseudogene TRBV3-2) and TRBJ1-5; TRBD1 matches 10 bases. Germline CDR1 and CDR2: LGHDT and YNNKEL (reference sequence). The CDR3 is made up of 17 amino acids. V lost 0 bases to trimming and J lost 7 bases; unmatched junction nucleotides: 9. The CDR3 nucleotides read TGTGCCAGCAGCCAAGACCCGATCGACAGGGGGCCACAGCCCCAGCATTTT. Translating it yields CASSQDPIDRGPQPQHF.

This chain uses TRBV19 with TRBJ2-7; D unresolved. The V end lost 4 bases, the J end lost 0 bases, and 10 bases lay between the germline ends. Germline assignment: CDR1 LNHDA and CDR2 SQIVND (reference sequence). The CDR3 runs to 14 residues. CDR3 amino acids: CASSRLETSYEQYF. Written as DNA, the CDR3 is TGTGCCAGTAGTAGACTCGAAACCTCCTACGAGCAGTACTTC. Drawing the rest from reference TRBV19 and TRBJ2-7, the complete variable domain is DGGITQSPKYLFRKEGQNVTLSCEQNLNHDAMYWYRQDPGQGLRLIYYSQIVNDFQKGDIAEGYSVSREKKESFPLTVTSAQKNPTAFYLCASSRLETSYEQYFGPGTRLTVT.

The chain recombines TRBV30 with TRBJ1-3, with unresolved D. Germline assignment: CDR1 GTSNPN and CDR2 SVGIG (reference sequence). The CDR3 has 12 residues. V shed 5 bases and J shed 4 bases, with 9 bases lying between them. The CDR3 nucleotides read TGTGCCTGGCGAGATAGCGGAAACACCATATATTTT. Encoded protein: CAWRDSGNTIYF. Using reference TRBV30 and TRBJ1-3 for the parts outside the CDR3, the full variable domain is SQTIHQWPATLVQPVGSPLSLECTVEGTSNPNLYWYRQAAGRGLQLLFYSVGIGQISSEVPQNLSASRPQDRQFILSSKKLLLSDSGFYLCAWRDSGNTIYFGEGSWLTVV.

The chain links TRBV15 to TRBJ2-2; 7 nucleotides agree with TRBD1. CDR1 LNHNV and CDR2 YYDKDF come from the germline V gene (reference sequence). Unmatched junction bases numbered 4, after V lost 1 base and J lost 2 bases. This CDR3 is built from 16 residues. The CDR3 region is CATSRAGGTNTGELFF. In DNA, the CDR3 is TGTGCCACCAGCAGAGCAGGGGGAACTAACACCGGGGAGCTGTTTTTT. The entire variable domain, with the rest obtained from reference TRBV15 and TRBJ2-2, is as follows: DAMVIQNPRYQVTQFGKPVTLSCSQTLNHNVMYWYQQKSSQAPKLLFHYYDKDFNNEADTPDNFQSRRPNTSFCFLDIRSPGLGDTAMYLCATSRAGGTNTGELFFGEGSRLTVL.

V usage is TRBV6-1 and J usage is TRBJ1-5, with a weak D call TRBD1 (5 bases). Trimming pared 2 bases from V and 0 bases from J, leaving 14 bases between. The CDR3 has 17 amino acids. In germline, CDR1 is MNHNS, CDR2 SASEGT. CDR3 coding DNA: TGTGCCAGCAGTGAATCCAGAAACAGGCATAGCAATCAGCCCCAGCATTTT. Translating it yields CASSESRNRHSNQPQHF.

This clone was recorded once. The chain is built from TRBV28 and TRBJ2-5; D is perhaps TRBD2 (5 bases). Trimming removed 1 base from V and 5 bases from J, with 23 bases in between. This CDR3 spans 18 amino acids. Per the germline V gene, CDR1 is MDHEN and CDR2 is SYDVKM. As DNA, the CDR3 is TGTGCCAGCAGTTTATCGGCTTTGCGGGCAGCGGTAGGGGAGACCCAGTACTTC. Translated: CASSLSALRAAVGETQYF.

This clone was counted a few times. The genes are TRBV27 and TRBJ1-2, with a possible D match to TRBD1 (5 bases). Between the trimmed V and J ends, which lost 5 bases and 8 bases, there was a span of 18 bases. Germline V gene sequence: CDR1 MNHEY, CDR2 SMNVEV (reference sequence). This CDR3 has 14 residues. The CDR3 loop reads CASSLQGPYFGYTF. CDR3 in DNA: TGTGCCAGCAGTCTCCAGGGTCCCTATTTCGGCTACACCTTC.

This chain connects TRBV19 to TRBJ2-7; 11 bases align to TRBD2. The CDR3 length is 16 residues. V dropped 5 bases and J dropped 0; count of bases not matched to a gene: 6. Looked up from germline, CDR1 is LNHDA and CDR2 is SQIVND (reference sequence). The CDR3 DNA reads as TGTGCCAGTAGTCCCCGACTAGCGGGAACCTCCTACGAGCAGTACTTC. Translating it yields CASSPRLAGTSYEQYF.

The chain combines TRBV4-1 with TRBJ2-7; possible D gene TRBD1, 6 bases. The CDR3 runs 16 residues. Trimming pared 0 bases from V and 3 bases from J, leaving 15 bases between. The germline V gene encodes CDR1 MGHRA and CDR2 YSYEKL. The CDR3 bases are TGCGCCAGCAGCCAAGAGGGACAAACATATCTCTACGAGCAGTACTTC. It codes for CASSQEGQTYLYEQYF.